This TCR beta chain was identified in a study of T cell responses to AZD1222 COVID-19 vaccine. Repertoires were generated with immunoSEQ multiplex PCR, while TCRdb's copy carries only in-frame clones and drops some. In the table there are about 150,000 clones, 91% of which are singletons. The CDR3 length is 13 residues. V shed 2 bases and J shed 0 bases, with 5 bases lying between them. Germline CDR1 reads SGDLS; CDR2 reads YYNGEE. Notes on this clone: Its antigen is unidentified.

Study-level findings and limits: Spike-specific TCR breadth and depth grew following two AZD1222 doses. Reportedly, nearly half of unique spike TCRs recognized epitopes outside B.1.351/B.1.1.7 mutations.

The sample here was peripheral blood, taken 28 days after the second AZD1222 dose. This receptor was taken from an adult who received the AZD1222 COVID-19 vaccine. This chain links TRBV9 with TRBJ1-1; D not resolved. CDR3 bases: TGTGCCAGCAGCGTGTCCCTGAACACTGAAGCTTTCTTT. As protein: CASSVSLNTEAFF.